A single sample is the source of the 21 T cell receptor beta chains below, sequenced in a study of T cells expressing NK-cell markers. Using the 5' RACE reads, TCRdb records one entry per CDR3 protein without DNA. The table counts about 440,000 distinct CDR3 sequences; 7.3% lies in the top ten. The sequencing input was blood T cells: a sorted CD56 or NKG2C T cell subset, CD4+ or CD8+ T cells, or bulk PBMC T cells (not recorded which). The source is a woman between 18 and 69 years old in good health.

CDR3 loop: CASSEPETNYGYTF. The rearrangement joins TRBV2 to TRBJ1-2. From germline, CDR1 is SNHLY and CDR2 FYNNEI. The CDR3 is 14 amino acids.

The chain combines TRBV9 with TRBJ1-2; with no DNA, the TCRdb D assignment of TRBD1 cannot be verified. CDR3 length: 14 amino acids. In germline, CDR1 is SGDLS, CDR2 YYNGEE. CDR3 in amino acids: CASSVPWGTYGYTF.

The gene calls are TRBV19 and TRBJ2-1. Per germline, CDR1 LNHDA and CDR2 SQIVND (reference sequence). The CDR3 runs 11 residues. CDR3 protein: CASSRWGEQFF.

The chain carries TRBV25-1 and TRBJ2-3; checking the TCRdb D call of TRBD1 is not possible without DNA. The CDR3 has 17 amino acids. Germline V gives CDR1 MGHDK, CDR2 SYGVNS. The CDR3 here is CASSETGRTTSTDTQYF.

The J gene is TRBJ1-2, the V gene TRBV3-1; TCRdb proposes TRBD1, but this gene call is untestable without DNA. The CDR3 spans 14 residues. In germline, CDR1 is LGHDT, CDR2 YNNKEL (reference sequence). CDR3 sequence reads: CASSQEGRNYGYTF.

V gene TRBV28 combines with J gene TRBJ2-7; TCRdb lists TRBD1, though no DNA is available to test this call. Germline CDR1 is MDHEN and CDR2 is SYDVKM. The CDR3 has 15 amino acids. The CDR3 reads CASSPAGTGEVEQYF. The full variable domain, completed using reference TRBV28 and TRBJ2-7, is DVKVTQSSRYLVKRTGEKVFLECVQDMDHENMFWYRQDPGLGLRLIYFSYDVKMKEKGDIPEGYSVSREKKERFSLILESASTNQTSMYLCASSPAGTGEVEQYFGPGTRLTVT.

The chain links TRBV28 to TRBJ1-1; absent DNA, TCRdb's TRBD1 call cannot be checked. Germline loops: CDR1 MDHEN, CDR2 SYDVKM. The CDR3 covers 13 residues. This CDR3 reads CASRGTGEAEAFF. Complete variable domain (other parts from reference TRBV28 and TRBJ1-1): DVKVTQSSRYLVKRTGEKVFLECVQDMDHENMFWYRQDPGLGLRLIYFSYDVKMKEKGDIPEGYSVSREKKERFSLILESASTNQTSMYLCASRGTGEAEAFFGQGTRLTVV.

The chain uses TRBV7-2 and TRBJ2-1; the TCRdb call, TRBD1, lacks DNA for checking. CDR1 is SGHTA, CDR2 FQGNSA, per germline. This CDR3 contains 16 residues. This chain's CDR3 is CASSLVGGRDYNEQFF.

This rearrangement joins TRBV3-1 to TRBJ2-1; TCRdb selects TRBD2, and the lack of DNA leaves this call unchecked. This CDR3 has 15 amino acids. Germline V gives CDR1 LGHDT, CDR2 YNNKEL (reference sequence). Here the CDR3 reads CASSQRSGGADEQFF.

V gene TRBV28 combines with J gene TRBJ1-2; TCRdb's D call of TRBD1 is untestable without DNA. This CDR3 comprises 15 residues. Germline CDR1 MDHEN, CDR2 SYDVKM. The chain's CDR3 is CASSFTGYGLQGYTF.

The chain links TRBV7-2 to TRBJ1-5; TCRdb outputs TRBD1, but without DNA this stays unchecked. CDR1 and CDR2 from the germline V gene are SGHTA and FQGNSA. This CDR3 comprises 13 residues. This chain's CDR3 is CASTLVGDQPQHF.

The V call is TRBV29-1, the J call TRBJ2-2. The CDR3 length is 12 residues. Germline V gives CDR1 SQVTM, CDR2 ANQGSEA. CDR3 amino acids: CSVGGDSGELFF.

The chain uses TRBV10-3 and TRBJ2-5; the D call of TRBD1 rests on TCRdb alone, since no DNA is present to check it. The length of the CDR3 is 14 residues. The V gene's germline CDR1 is ENHRY and CDR2 SYGVKD. The CDR3 spells CAIKRDSPQETQYF.

The chain joins TRBV20-1 to TRBJ2-1; as DNA is missing, the TRBD2 call by TCRdb cannot be tested. The CDR3 is made up of 16 amino acids. CDR1 and CDR2 from the germline V gene are DFQATT and SNEGSKA (reference sequence). This chain's CDR3 is CSARPSTSGAYNEQFF.

V usage is TRBV12-3 or TRBV12-4 and J usage is TRBJ2-6. CDR3 length: 14 amino acids. The CDR3 protein is CASSLRIGANVLTF.

The genes are TRBV29-1 and TRBJ2-2; TCRdb's D call, TRBD1, is unchecked because there is no DNA. Looked up from germline, CDR1 is SQVTM and CDR2 is ANQGSEA. This CDR3 has 13 residues. CDR3 region: CSVHGGTTGELFF.

The genes are TRBV18 and TRBJ2-1; with no DNA, the TCRdb D assignment of TRBD1 cannot be verified. The CDR3 is 15 amino acids. Germline V lookup: CDR1 KGHSH, CDR2 LQKENI. This chain's CDR3 is CASSPRAPYNNEQFF.

The rearrangement links TRBV7-2 to TRBJ2-7. The CDR3 consists of 14 residues. From germline, CDR1 is SGHTA and CDR2 FQGNSA. CDR3 region: CASTAKGLSYEQYF.

The rearrangement links TRBV4-1 to TRBJ2-3; the TCRdb D gene call, TRBD1, has no DNA to confirm it. Looked up from germline, CDR1 is MGHRA and CDR2 is YSYEKL. The CDR3 runs to 17 residues. CDR3: CASSLSGRGGRTDTQYF.

The V call is TRBV20-1, the J call TRBJ2-2. Germline-derived CDR1 and CDR2 are DFQATT and SNEGSKA (reference sequence). CDR3 length: 15 residues. CDR3 sequence reads: CSARDFRRPTGELFF.

The chain employs TRBV3-1 and TRBJ2-2. Germline V gives CDR1 LGHDT, CDR2 YNNKEL (reference sequence). The CDR3 has 16 amino acids. The CDR3 sequence is CASSLSGDANTGELFF.